This T cell receptor beta chain stems from a study of T-cell reconstitution after alpha-beta-depleted transplantation in children. This CDR3 contains 20 residues. With V trimmed by 5 bases and J by 3 bases, 23 bases remained unmatched. The germline V gene has CDR1 MNHEY and CDR2 SVGEGT. Molecular barcoding with unique molecular identifiers was used for the TCRbeta library. Each CDR3 protein gets one entry after TCRdb re-called the PCR reads with MiXCR. The sample includes a few hundred thousand distinct CDR3 sequences, 10% to 15% of them seen just once. The source material was PBMCs, mostly from graft donor cells, sampled 360 days after TCRalphabeta/CD19-depleted stem cell transplant. The sequence was obtained from a male patient younger than 18 who had a stem cell transplant for acute myeloid leukemia, so the T cells may come from the graft donor. The gene calls are TRBV6-2 or TRBV6-3 and TRBJ2-7; 9 bases align to TRBD2. The chain's CDR3 is CASSPRRTDQFAGGNYEQYF. CDR3 DNA sequence: TGTGCCAGCAGTCCCCGGCGGACGGACCAATTTGCGGGAGGGAACTACGAGCAGTACTTC.